This T cell receptor (beta chain) was identified in a study of molecular identifiers for immune sequencing clone quantification. The study, taken as a whole, reports: Over 98% of effector molecules, yet under 1% of naive-cell molecules, were held by clones above 20 RNA copies.

This CDR3 spans 15 amino acids. From germline, CDR1 is LNHDA and CDR2 SQIVND (reference sequence). V shed 5 bases and J 0 bases; nucleotides not matched to a gene: 6. With regard to this clonotype: Its antigen is not known.

With 10%, 30% or 50% of RNA, about 20,000 to 1,100,000 naive CD8 T cells were sequenced. Using a CD8+CD4-CCR7+CD45RA+ phenotype, naive CD8 T cells were sorted. In preparing bulk TCR libraries, previously described methods and listed TCR primers were used. TCRdb re-called the PCR reads through MiXCR, storing one row per CDR3 protein. There are 400,000 to 600,000 distinct CDR3 sequences in the sample; around 21% occur only once, and about 0.84% lies in the top ten. The receptor's source is a human donor in good health. Some libraries in this study had Jurkat cell RNA spiked in. Sequenced input: naive CD8+ T cells from blood, with Jurkat cell RNA spiked in. The subset was: FACS-sorted CD8+CD4-CCR7+CD45RA+ naive T cells. V and J are TRBV19 and TRBJ1-1; 7 bases map to TRBD1. DNA of the CDR3: TGTGCCAGTAGTGCGGGACAGCACATGAACACTGAAGCTTTCTTT. It codes for CASSAGQHMNTEAFF.